This TCR beta chain was captured in a study of shared clonotypes between healthy human individuals. The authors distributed each subset's genomic DNA evenly over several immunoSEQ plates. Clones were read by immunoSEQ multiplex PCR, and TCRdb kept only the in-frame ones, dropping some. The table records around 2,000,000 clones, about 95% of them present only once. There are 15 residues in the CDR3. Germline V CDR1 and CDR2: SGHAT, FQNNGV. V was trimmed by 0 bases and J by 3 bases, leaving 9 bases between them. In the naive CD8 group, cells lacked CD45RO and were positively selected for CCR7, so terminally differentiated effector memory CD45RA+ cells were left out.

Sequencing was performed on naive CD8+ T cells sorted from blood. The rearrangement joins TRBV11-2 to TRBJ2-1, with D maybe TRBD2 (6 bases). This sequence was found in a man younger than 35 in good health. This chain's CDR3 is CASSLEISGYNEQFF. In nucleotides, the CDR3 is TGTGCCAGCAGCTTAGAGATTAGCGGCTACAATGAGCAGTTCTTC. Using reference TRBV11-2 and TRBJ2-1 for the parts outside the CDR3, the full variable domain is EAGVAQSPRYKIIEKRQSVAFWCNPISGHATLYWYQQILGQGPKLLIQFQNNGVVDDSQLPKDRFSAERLKGVDSTLKIQPAKLEDSAVYLCASSLEISGYNEQFFGPGTRLTVL.